This TCR beta chain originates from a study of shared clonotypes between healthy human individuals. As for this clone: What it binds is not known.

Into CD45RA+ naive and CD45RA-negative memory subsets, the CD4+ cells were split. General study results and limits: Clonotype sharing across donors was expected to vary with sequencing depth. Large sequencing depth failed to make sorted-subset sequencing complete, rarefaction showed. Exclusively blood specimens were collected; tissue repertoires likely differ.

Assay used: immunoSEQ multiplex PCR; TCRdb lists only in-frame clones, some missing. The sample shows some 980,000 clones, around 80% of them seen only once. The CDR3 is 17 amino acids. Germline lookup yields CDR1 SGHNT and CDR2 YYREEE (reference sequence). Between the trimmed V and J ends, which lost 4 bases and 0 bases, there was a span of 14 bases. This rearrangement joins TRBV5-4 to TRBJ2-6; no reliable D call. The receptor's source is a man aged 18-30 years in good health. Sequencing was performed on memory CD4+ T cells sorted from blood. This sample's subset: CD45RA-negative fraction. In DNA form, the CDR3 reads TGTGCCAGCAGCACCCACCCACTTGACTCTGGGGCCAACGTCCTGACTTTC. This codes for CASSTHPLDSGANVLTF.